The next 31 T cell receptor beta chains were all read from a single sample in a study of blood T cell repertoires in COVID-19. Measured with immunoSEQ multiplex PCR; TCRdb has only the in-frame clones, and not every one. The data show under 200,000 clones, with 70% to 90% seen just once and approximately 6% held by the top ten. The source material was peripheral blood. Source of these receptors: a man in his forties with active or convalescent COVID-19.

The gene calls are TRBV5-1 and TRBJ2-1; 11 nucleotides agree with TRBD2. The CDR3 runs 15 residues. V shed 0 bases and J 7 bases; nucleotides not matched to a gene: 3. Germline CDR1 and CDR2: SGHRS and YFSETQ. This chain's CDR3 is CASSLVLAGENEQFF. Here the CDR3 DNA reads TGCGCCAGCAGCTTGGTACTAGCGGGAGAAAATGAGCAGTTCTTC.

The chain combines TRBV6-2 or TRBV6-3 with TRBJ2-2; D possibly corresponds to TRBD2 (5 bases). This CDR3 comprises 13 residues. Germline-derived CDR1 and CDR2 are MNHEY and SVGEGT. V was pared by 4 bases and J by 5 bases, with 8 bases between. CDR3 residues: CASSSGETGELFF. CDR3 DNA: TGTGCCAGCAGTTCTGGGGAGACCGGGGAGCTGTTTTTT.

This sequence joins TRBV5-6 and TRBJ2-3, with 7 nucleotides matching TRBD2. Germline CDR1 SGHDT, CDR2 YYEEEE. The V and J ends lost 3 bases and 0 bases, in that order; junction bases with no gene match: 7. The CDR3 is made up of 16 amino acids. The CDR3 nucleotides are TGTGCCAGCAGCTCCGTGGGGCGGGGGAGCACAGATACGCAGTATTTT. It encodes CASSSVGRGSTDTQYF.

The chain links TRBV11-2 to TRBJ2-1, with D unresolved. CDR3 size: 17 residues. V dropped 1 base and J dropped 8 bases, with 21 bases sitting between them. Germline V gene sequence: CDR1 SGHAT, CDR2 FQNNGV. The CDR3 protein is CASSLGQRPMESDEQFF. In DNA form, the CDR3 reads TGTGCCAGCAGCTTAGGTCAGCGTCCCATGGAGAGCGATGAGCAGTTCTTC.

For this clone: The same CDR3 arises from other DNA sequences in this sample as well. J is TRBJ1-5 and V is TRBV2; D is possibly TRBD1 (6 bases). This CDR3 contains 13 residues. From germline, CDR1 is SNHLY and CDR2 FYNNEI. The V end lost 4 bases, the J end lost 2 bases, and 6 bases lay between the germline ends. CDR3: CASSGQGNQPQHF. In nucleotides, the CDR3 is TGTGCCAGCAGTGGACAGGGCAATCAGCCCCAGCATTTT.

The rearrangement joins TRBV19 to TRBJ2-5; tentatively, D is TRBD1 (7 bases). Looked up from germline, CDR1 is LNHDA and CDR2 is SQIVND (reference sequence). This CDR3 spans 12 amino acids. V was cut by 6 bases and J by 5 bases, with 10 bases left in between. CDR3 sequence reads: CASRAGGETQYF. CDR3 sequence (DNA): TGTGCCAGTAGGGCAGGGGGGGAGACCCAGTACTTC. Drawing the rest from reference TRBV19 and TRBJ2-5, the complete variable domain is DGGITQSPKYLFRKEGQNVTLSCEQNLNHDAMYWYRQDPGQGLRLIYYSQIVNDFQKGDIAEGYSVSREKKESFPLTVTSAQKNPTAFYLCASRAGGETQYFGPGTRLLVL.

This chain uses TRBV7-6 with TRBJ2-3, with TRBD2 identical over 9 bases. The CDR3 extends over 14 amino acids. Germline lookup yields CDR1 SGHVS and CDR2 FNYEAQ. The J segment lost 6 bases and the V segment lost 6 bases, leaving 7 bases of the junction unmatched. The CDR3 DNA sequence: TGTGCCAGCAGTGACACTAGCGGGTGGGATACGCAGTATTTT. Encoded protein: CASSDTSGWDTQYF.

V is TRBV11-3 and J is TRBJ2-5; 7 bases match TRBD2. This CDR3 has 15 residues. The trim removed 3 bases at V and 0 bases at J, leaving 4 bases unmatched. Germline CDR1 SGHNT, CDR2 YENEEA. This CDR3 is CASSFQAGHQETQYF. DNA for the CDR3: TGTGCCAGCAGCTTTCAAGCGGGGCACCAAGAGACCCAGTACTTC.

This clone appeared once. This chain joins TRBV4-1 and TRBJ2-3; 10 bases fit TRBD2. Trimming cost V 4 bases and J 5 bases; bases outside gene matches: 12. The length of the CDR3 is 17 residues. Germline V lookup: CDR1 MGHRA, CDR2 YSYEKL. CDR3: CASSPSLAGAGGDTQYF. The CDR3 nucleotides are TGCGCCAGCAGCCCCTCTCTAGCGGGGGCGGGGGGAGATACGCAGTATTTT.

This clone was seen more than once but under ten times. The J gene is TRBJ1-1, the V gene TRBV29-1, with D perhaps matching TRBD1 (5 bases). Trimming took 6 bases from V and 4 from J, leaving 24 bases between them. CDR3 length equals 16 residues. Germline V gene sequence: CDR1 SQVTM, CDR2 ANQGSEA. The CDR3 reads CSVVGGRGTVFTEAFF. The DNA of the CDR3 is TGCAGCGTCGTGGGTGGGCGGGGGACTGTTTTCACTGAAGCTTTCTTT.

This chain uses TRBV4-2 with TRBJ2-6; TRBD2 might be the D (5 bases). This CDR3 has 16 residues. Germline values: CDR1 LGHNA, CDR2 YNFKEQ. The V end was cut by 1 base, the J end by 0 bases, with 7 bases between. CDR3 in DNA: TGTGCCAGCAGCCAAGTAGGGAGCTCTGGGGCCAACGTCCTGACTTTC. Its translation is CASSQVGSSGANVLTF.

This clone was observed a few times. The CDR3 region is CASSPQGEKLFF. As DNA, the CDR3 is TGTGCCAGCAGCCCCCAGGGAGAAAAACTGTTTTTT. V is TRBV5-5 and J is TRBJ1-4, with D possibly matching TRBD1 (5 bases). With 4 bases removed from V and 8 bases from J, the gap between germline ends came to 9 bases. The CDR3 loop spans 12 amino acids. Per germline, CDR1 SGHKS and CDR2 YYEKEE (reference sequence).

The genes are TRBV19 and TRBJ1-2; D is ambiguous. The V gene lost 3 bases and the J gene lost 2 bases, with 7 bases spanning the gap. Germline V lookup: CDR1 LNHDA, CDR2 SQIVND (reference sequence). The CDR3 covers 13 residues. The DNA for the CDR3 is TGTGCCAGTAGTATGGAGCGGAACTATGGCTACACCTTC. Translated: CASSMERNYGYTF. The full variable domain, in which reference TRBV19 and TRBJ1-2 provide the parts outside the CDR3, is DGGITQSPKYLFRKEGQNVTLSCEQNLNHDAMYWYRQDPGQGLRLIYYSQIVNDFQKGDIAEGYSVSREKKESFPLTVTSAQKNPTAFYLCASSMERNYGYTFGSGTRLTVV.

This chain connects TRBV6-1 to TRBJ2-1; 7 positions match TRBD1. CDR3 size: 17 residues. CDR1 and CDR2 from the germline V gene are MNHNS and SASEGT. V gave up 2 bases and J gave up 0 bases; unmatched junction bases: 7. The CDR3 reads CASSESRGTASYNEQFF. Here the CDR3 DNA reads TGTGCCAGCAGTGAATCTCGTGGGACAGCCTCCTACAATGAGCAGTTCTTC.

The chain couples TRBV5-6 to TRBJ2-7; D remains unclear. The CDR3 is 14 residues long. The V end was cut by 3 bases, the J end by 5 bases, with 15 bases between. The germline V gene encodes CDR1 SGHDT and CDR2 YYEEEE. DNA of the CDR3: TGTGCCAGCAGCTACCTCAGGAATCTCGACGAGCAGTACTTC. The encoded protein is CASSYLRNLDEQYF.

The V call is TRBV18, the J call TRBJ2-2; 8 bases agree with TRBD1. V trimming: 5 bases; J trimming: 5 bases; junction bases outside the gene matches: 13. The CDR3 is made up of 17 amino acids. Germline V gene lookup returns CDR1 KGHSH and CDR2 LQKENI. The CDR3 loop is CASSSSGQGPATGELFF. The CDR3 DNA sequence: TGTGCCAGCTCATCTTCTGGACAGGGCCCTGCGACCGGGGAGCTGTTTTTT. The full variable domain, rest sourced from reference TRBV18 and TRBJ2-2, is NAGVMQNPRHLVRRRGQEARLRCSPMKGHSHVYWYRQLPEEGLKFMVYLQKENIIDESGMPKERFSAEFPKEGPSILRIQQVVRGDSAAYFCASSSSGQGPATGELFFGEGSRLTVL.

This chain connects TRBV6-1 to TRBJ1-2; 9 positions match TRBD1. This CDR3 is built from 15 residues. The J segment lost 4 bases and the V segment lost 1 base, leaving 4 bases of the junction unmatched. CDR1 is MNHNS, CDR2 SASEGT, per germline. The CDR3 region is CASSEGRTGVYGYTF. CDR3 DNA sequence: TGTGCCAGCAGTGAAGGAAGGACAGGGGTCTATGGCTACACCTTC.

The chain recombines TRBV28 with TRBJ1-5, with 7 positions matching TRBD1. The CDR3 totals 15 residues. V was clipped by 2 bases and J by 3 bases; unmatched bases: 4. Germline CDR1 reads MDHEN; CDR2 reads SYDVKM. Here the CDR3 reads CASSLIDRDNQPQHF. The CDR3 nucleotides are TGTGCCAGCAGTTTAATTGACAGGGACAATCAGCCCCAGCATTTT. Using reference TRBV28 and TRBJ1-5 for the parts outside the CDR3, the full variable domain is DVKVTQSSRYLVKRTGEKVFLECVQDMDHENMFWYRQDPGLGLRLIYFSYDVKMKEKGDIPEGYSVSREKKERFSLILESASTNQTSMYLCASSLIDRDNQPQHFGDGTRLSIL.

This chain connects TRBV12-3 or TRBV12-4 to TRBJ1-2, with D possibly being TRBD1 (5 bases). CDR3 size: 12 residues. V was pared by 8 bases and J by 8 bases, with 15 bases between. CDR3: CASSQGGAGYTF. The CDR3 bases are TGTGCCAGCTCCCAGGGCGGGGCAGGCTACACCTTC.

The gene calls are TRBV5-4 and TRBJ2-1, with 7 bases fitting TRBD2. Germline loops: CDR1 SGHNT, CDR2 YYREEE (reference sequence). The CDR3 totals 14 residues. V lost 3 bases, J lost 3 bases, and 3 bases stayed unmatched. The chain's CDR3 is CASSSWEGYNEQFF. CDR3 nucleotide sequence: TGTGCCAGCAGCTCCTGGGAGGGCTACAATGAGCAGTTCTTC.

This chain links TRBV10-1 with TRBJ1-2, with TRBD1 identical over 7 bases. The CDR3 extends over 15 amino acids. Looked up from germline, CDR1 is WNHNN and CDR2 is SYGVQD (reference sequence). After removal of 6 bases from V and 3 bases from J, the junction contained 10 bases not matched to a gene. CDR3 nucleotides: TGCGCCAGCAGGACAGGGCGTGATACTCACTATGGCTACACCTTC. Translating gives CASRTGRDTHYGYTF.

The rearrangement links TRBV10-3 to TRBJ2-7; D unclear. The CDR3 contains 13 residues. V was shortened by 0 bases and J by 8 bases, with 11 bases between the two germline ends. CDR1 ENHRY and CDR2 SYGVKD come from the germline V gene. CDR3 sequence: CAISESLNGKQYF. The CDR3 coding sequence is TGTGCCATCAGTGAGTCATTGAACGGTAAGCAGTACTTC.

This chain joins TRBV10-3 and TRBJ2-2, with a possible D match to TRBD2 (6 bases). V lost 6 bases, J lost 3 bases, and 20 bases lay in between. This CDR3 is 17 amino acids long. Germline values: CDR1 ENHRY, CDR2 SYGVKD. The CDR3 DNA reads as TGTGCCATCAGCAAGCGGGCATTGCTGCGAGACACCGGGGAGCTGTTTTTT. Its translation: CAISKRALLRDTGELFF.

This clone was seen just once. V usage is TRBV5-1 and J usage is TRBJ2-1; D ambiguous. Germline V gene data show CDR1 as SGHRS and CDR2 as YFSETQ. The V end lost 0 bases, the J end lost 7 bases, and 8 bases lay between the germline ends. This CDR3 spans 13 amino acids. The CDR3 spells CASSLVLGNEQFF. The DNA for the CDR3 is TGCGCCAGCAGCTTGGTTCTCGGGAATGAGCAGTTCTTC.

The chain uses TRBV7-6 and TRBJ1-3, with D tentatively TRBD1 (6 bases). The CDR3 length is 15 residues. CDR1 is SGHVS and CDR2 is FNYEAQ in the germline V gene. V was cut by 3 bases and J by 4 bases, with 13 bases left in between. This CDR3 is CASSLGQGRGNTIYF. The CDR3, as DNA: TGTGCCAGCAGCTTGGGTCAGGGGCGAGGAAACACCATATATTTT.

CDR3 loop: CASSLEGNLQDTQYF. Written as DNA, the CDR3 is TGTGCCAGCAGTTTAGAGGGAAATCTCCAAGATACGCAGTATTTT. The genes are TRBV28 and TRBJ2-3; TRBD2 is a possible D gene (5 bases). The CDR3 is 15 amino acids. V was pared by 2 bases and J by 5 bases, with 14 bases between. The germline CDR1 and CDR2 sequences are MDHEN and SYDVKM.

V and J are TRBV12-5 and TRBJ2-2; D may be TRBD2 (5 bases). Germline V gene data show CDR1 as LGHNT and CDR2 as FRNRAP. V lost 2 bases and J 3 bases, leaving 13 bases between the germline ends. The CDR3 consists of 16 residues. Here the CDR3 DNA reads TGTGCTAGTGGTTTGATAAGCGGAGGCCACACCGGGGAGCTGTTTTTT. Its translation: CASGLISGGHTGELFF. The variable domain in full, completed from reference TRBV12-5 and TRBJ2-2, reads DARVTQTPRHKVTEMGQEVTMRCQPILGHNTVFWYRQTMMQGLELLAYFRNRAPLDDSGMPKDRFSAEMPDATLATLKIQPSEPRDSAVYFCASGLISGGHTGELFFGEGSRLTVL.

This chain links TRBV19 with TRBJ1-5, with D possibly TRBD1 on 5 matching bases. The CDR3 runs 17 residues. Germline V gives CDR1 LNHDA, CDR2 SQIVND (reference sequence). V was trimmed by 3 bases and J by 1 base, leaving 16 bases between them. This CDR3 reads CASSILPGLSSNQPQHF. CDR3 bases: TGTGCCAGTAGTATTCTTCCAGGGCTATCAAGCAATCAGCCCCAGCATTTT.

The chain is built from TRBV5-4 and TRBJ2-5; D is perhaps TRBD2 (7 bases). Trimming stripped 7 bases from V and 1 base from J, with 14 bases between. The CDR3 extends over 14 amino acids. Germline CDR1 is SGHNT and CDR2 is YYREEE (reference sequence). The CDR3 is CASGVGGAQETQYF. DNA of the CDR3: TGTGCCAGCGGAGTAGGGGGGGCCCAAGAGACCCAGTACTTC.

The CDR3 region has the DNA TGTGCCAGCAGCTTGACAGGGGGTTGGGAGGGGAATGAGCAGTTCTTC. Amino acids: CASSLTGGWEGNEQFF. The rearrangement uses TRBV5-5 and TRBJ2-1; D possibly corresponds to TRBD1 (8 bases). The CDR3 extends over 16 amino acids. CDR1 is SGHKS, CDR2 YYEKEE, per germline (reference sequence). With 1 base removed from V and 7 bases from J, the gap between germline ends came to 18 bases.

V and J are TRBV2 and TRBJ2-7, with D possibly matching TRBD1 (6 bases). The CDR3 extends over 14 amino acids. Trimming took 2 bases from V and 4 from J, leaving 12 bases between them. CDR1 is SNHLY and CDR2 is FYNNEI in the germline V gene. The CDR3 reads CASSEQGPVYEQYF. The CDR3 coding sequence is TGTGCCAGCAGTGAACAGGGGCCGGTTTACGAGCAGTACTTC.